One sample yielded the 22 T cell receptor beta chains listed below, sequenced in a study of T cells in Graves' hyperthyroidism and ophthalmopathy. Amplification targeted TCR beta CDR3 regions from RNA transcripts. First-round RT-PCR with HTBI primers amplified the TCR CDR3 region. Each CDR3 protein is one row after TCRdb ran MiXCR on the multiplex PCR reads. The repertoire holds a few hundred thousand distinct CDR3 sequences, with roughly 15% as singletons. The source material was blood. The receptors come from a woman aged 60-75 years with Graves' ophthalmopathy.

The rearrangement joins TRBV20-1 to TRBJ2-1, with TRBD2 matching over 7 bases. The V gene end was trimmed by 3 bases and the J gene end by 4 bases; junction bases not matched to a gene: 9. The CDR3 extends over 15 amino acids. Germline V gives CDR1 DFQATT, CDR2 SNEGSKA (reference sequence). The DNA of the CDR3 is TGCAGTGCTAGGGGCCGCGGGGGACTATACAATGAGCAGTTCTTC. The encoded protein is CSARGRGGLYNEQFF.

The chain carries TRBV24-1 and TRBJ1-2; TRBD1 matches at 9 bases. V shed 6 bases and J 4 bases; nucleotides not matched to a gene: 20. The CDR3 has 19 residues. Germline V lookup: CDR1 KGHDR, CDR2 SFDVKD. The CDR3 protein is CATSSQTWGQGPAGYGYTF. DNA for the CDR3: TGTGCCACCAGTTCTCAAACGTGGGGACAGGGACCCGCTGGCTATGGCTACACCTTC.

Here the CDR3 reads CASSPGVGVDTEAFF. The DNA of the CDR3 is TGCGCCAGCAGCCCGGGGGTGGGAGTGGACACTGAAGCTTTCTTT. The rearrangement links TRBV5-1 to TRBJ1-1; a possible D gene is TRBD1 (5 bases). The CDR3 sequence is 15 residues long. V gave up 4 bases and J gave up 3 bases, with 16 bases separating them. Germline V lookup: CDR1 SGHRS, CDR2 YFSETQ.

The chain recombines TRBV20-1 with TRBJ1-2; no definite D call. CDR3 size: 13 residues. In germline, CDR1 is DFQATT, CDR2 SNEGSKA (reference sequence). Trimming shortened V by 0 bases and J by 8 bases, and 13 bases separated the two germline ends. CDR3 region: CSARDPGDGGYTF. CDR3 nucleotides: TGCAGTGCTAGAGATCCCGGGGATGGCGGCTACACCTTC.

J is TRBJ1-3 and V is TRBV20-1; D possibly corresponds to TRBD1 (5 bases). The CDR3 totals 13 residues. Trimming took off 5 bases at V and 0 bases at J, with 8 bases between the two ends. The germline CDR1 and CDR2 sequences are DFQATT and SNEGSKA (reference sequence). DNA of the CDR3: TGCAGTGCTCGGGACTCCTCTGGAAACACCATATATTTT. It encodes CSARDSSGNTIYF.

This clonotype was observed a few times. V and J are TRBV7-2 and TRBJ2-2; 11 bases line up with TRBD2. V was pared by 3 bases and J by 10 bases, with 4 bases of the junction left unmatched. The CDR3 consists of 14 residues. CDR1 and CDR2 from the germline V gene are SGHTA and FQGNSA. The CDR3 bases are TGTGCCAGCAGCTTCGGGACTAGCGGTTCGGAGCTGTTTTTT. It is translated as CASSFGTSGSELFF.

Of note for this clonotype: The junction differs from germline at one of its ends, possibly a read error. The chain combines TRBV19 with TRBJ2-2; 8 bases match TRBD1. This CDR3 is built from 16 residues. CDR1 and CDR2 from the germline V gene are LNHDA and SQIVND (reference sequence). The CDR3 loop is CASSRGQGNNIGELFF. The DNA for the CDR3 is TGTGCCAGTAGTAGAGGACAGGGAAACAACATCGGGGAGCTGTTTTTT.

This clonotype showed up many times. In DNA form, the CDR3 reads TGTGCCACCAGTGATTTGACAGGCGGGACCCAGTACTTC. Amino acid sequence: CATSDLTGGTQYF. The rearrangement links TRBV24-1 to TRBJ2-5; D is perhaps TRBD1 (5 bases). The V gene lost 0 bases and the J gene lost 7 bases, with 8 bases spanning the gap. Germline CDR1 KGHDR, CDR2 SFDVKD. This CDR3 region has 13 residues.

This clonotype was counted many times. CDR3 in DNA: TGTGCCAGCAGGGATGCCGGAGAGACCCAGTACTTC. Encoded protein: CASRDAGETQYF. The chain employs TRBV28 and TRBJ2-5; D is uncertain. Germline CDR1 is MDHEN and CDR2 is SYDVKM. The CDR3 extends over 12 amino acids. Trimming shortened V by 6 bases and J by 4 bases, and 9 bases separated the two germline ends.

This clonotype was observed a handful of times. Here the CDR3 reads CASTRDGLRYF. Written as DNA, the CDR3 is TGTGCCAGCACCCGGGACGGCTTACGGTACTTC. The chain employs TRBV6-2 or TRBV6-3 and TRBJ2-5; possibly TRBD1 or TRBD2 for D (5 bases each). This CDR3 comprises 11 residues. Germline V CDR1 and CDR2: MNHEY, SVGEGT. The ends were cut back, 7 bases at V and 13 bases at J, with 16 bases in the middle.

The rearrangement joins TRBV20-1 to TRBJ2-7; TRBD2 matches 7 bases. V lost 2 bases to trimming and J lost 6 bases; unmatched junction nucleotides: 10. Looked up from germline, CDR1 is DFQATT and CDR2 is SNEGSKA (reference sequence). The length of the CDR3 is 14 residues. The CDR3 spells CSARTPRLAVEQYF. CDR3 coding DNA: TGCAGTGCTAGAACCCCCCGACTAGCAGTCGAGCAGTACTTC.

The rearrangement uses TRBV7-9 and TRBJ2-7; 8 nucleotides line up with TRBD1. This CDR3 contains 17 residues. With 1 base clipped from V and 0 bases from J, the junction kept 8 bases outside the gene matches. The germline V gene encodes CDR1 SEHNR and CDR2 FQNEAQ (reference sequence). CDR3 coding DNA: TGTGCCAGCAGCTTAGGGGGACAGGCGAAGAGCTCCTACGAGCAGTACTTC. This codes for CASSLGGQAKSSYEQYF.

Many counts were recorded for this clonotype. The chain employs TRBV29-1 and TRBJ2-7; D possibly uses TRBD1 or TRBD2 (5 bases each). Between the trimmed V and J ends, which lost 0 bases and 2 bases, there was a span of 14 bases. The CDR3 covers 15 residues. CDR1 and CDR2 (germline): SQVTM, ANQGSEA. CDR3: CSVEDNTGPTYEQYF. The CDR3 bases are TGCAGCGTTGAAGATAATACGGGGCCGACCTACGAGCAGTACTTC.

Of note for this clonotype: The junction shows a germline mismatch at one end, possibly a read error. The chain links TRBV29-1 to TRBJ2-3; no firm D call. This CDR3 spans 11 amino acids. CDR1 is SQVTM and CDR2 is ANQGSEA in the germline V gene. CDR3: CSVEVADTQCF. Written as DNA, the CDR3 is TGCAGCGTTGAGGTTGCGGATACGCAGTGTTTT.

This clonotype was found many times. The chain uses TRBV12-3 or TRBV12-4 and TRBJ1-1; the D gene is possibly TRBD1 (5 bases). The CDR3 extends over 13 amino acids. The V gene lost 6 bases and the J gene lost 4 bases, with 12 bases spanning the gap. The DNA for the CDR3 is TGTGCCAGCAGGGGGGGACGGACCACTGAAGCTTTCTTT. Translation gives CASRGGRTTEAFF.

This clonotype was detected ten times or more. The chain has TRBV5-1 and TRBJ2-3; 7 nucleotides line up with TRBD2. Per the germline V gene, CDR1 is SGHRS and CDR2 is YFSETQ. V shed 4 bases, J shed 3 bases, and the junction held 8 bases outside the gene matches. This CDR3 comprises 15 residues. The CDR3 sequence: CASSGRRGGTDTQYF. The CDR3 DNA reads as TGCGCCAGCAGCGGACGACGGGGAGGGACAGATACGCAGTATTTT.

The sample holds a few counts of this clonotype. The chain recombines TRBV27 with TRBJ2-3; perhaps TRBD2 as D (5 bases). V was shortened by 2 bases and J by 5 bases, with 14 bases between the two germline ends. The CDR3 is 15 amino acids. The V gene's germline CDR1 is MNHEY and CDR2 SMNVEV (reference sequence). The CDR3: CASSLQGLEGDTQYF. The CDR3 nucleotides are TGTGCCAGCAGTTTACAAGGGCTCGAGGGAGATACGCAGTATTTT.

The chain links TRBV7-9 to TRBJ2-7, with TRBD1 matching over 8 bases. The CDR3 covers 15 residues. Per germline, CDR1 SEHNR and CDR2 FQNEAQ (reference sequence). V dropped 1 base and J dropped 2; count of bases not matched to a gene: 4. For the CDR3, the DNA is TGTGCCAGCAGCTTAGGGGGACAGGTTGCCTACGAGCAGTACTTC. Amino acid sequence: CASSLGGQVAYEQYF.

The table lists this clonotype with many counts. The V call is TRBV5-1, the J call TRBJ2-4; 7 bases align to TRBD2. V shed 0 bases, J shed 6 bases, and the junction held 15 bases outside the gene matches. CDR3 size: 18 residues. CDR1 is SGHRS, CDR2 YFSETQ, per germline. This chain's CDR3 is CASSLANLAGEGTNIQYF. CDR3 in DNA: TGCGCCAGCAGCTTGGCCAATCTGGCCGGGGAGGGGACAAACATTCAGTACTTC. Drawing the rest from reference TRBV5-1 and TRBJ2-4, the complete variable domain is KAGVTQTPRYLIKTRGQQVTLSCSPISGHRSVSWYQQTPGQGLQFLFEYFSETQRNKGNFPGRFSGRQFSNSRSEMNVSTLELGDSALYLCASSLANLAGEGTNIQYFGAGTRLSVL.

This clonotype was recorded at least ten times. V usage is TRBV6-1 and J usage is TRBJ1-1, with a tentative D call TRBD1 (5 bases). This CDR3 spans 12 amino acids. Trimming shortened V by 6 bases and J by 2 bases, and 7 bases separated the two germline ends. CDR1 is MNHNS and CDR2 is SASEGT in the germline V gene. CDR3 coding DNA: TGTGCCAGCAGGGGGCCAAACACTGAAGCTTTCTTT. Translating gives CASRGPNTEAFF.

This clonotype has just a few counts. The genes are TRBV6-1 and TRBJ2-3, with unresolved D. The germline V gene has CDR1 MNHNS and CDR2 SASEGT. This CDR3 has 16 amino acids. V gave up 7 bases and J gave up 1 base, with 18 bases separating them. The chain's CDR3 is CASTLKGSRGTDTQYF. The CDR3 nucleotides are TGTGCCAGCACCCTCAAAGGGTCCCGGGGCACAGATACGCAGTATTTT.

The gene calls are TRBV4-1 and TRBJ2-7; TRBD2 matches at 9 bases. Germline loops: CDR1 MGHRA, CDR2 YSYEKL. The length of the CDR3 is 16 residues. V lost 0 bases to trimming and J lost 3 bases; unmatched junction nucleotides: 6. The CDR3 sequence: CASSQDRGGRGYEQYF. CDR3 DNA: TGCGCCAGCAGCCAAGATCGGGGCGGGAGGGGCTACGAGCAGTACTTC.